This T cell receptor (beta chain) was profiled in a study of T cells in Graves' hyperthyroidism and ophthalmopathy. RNA transcripts yielded amplified TCR beta CDR3 regions. TCR CDR3 regions were first amplified by RT-PCR with HTBI primers. TCRdb used MiXCR to reprocess the multiplex PCR reads, holding one entry per CDR3 protein. The data contain approximately 720,000 distinct CDR3 sequences, around 20% of them seen just once; the ten biggest clones take up around 17%. This CDR3 has 16 amino acids. V dropped 3 bases and J dropped 5; count of bases not matched to a gene: 7. Per the germline V gene, CDR1 is MNHEY and CDR2 is SMNVEV (reference sequence).

The chain links TRBV27 to TRBJ1-4, with TRBD1 identical over 9 bases. The clonotype originates from a woman in her fifties or sixties with Graves' hyperthyroidism that later progressed to Graves' ophthalmopathy. The specimen was blood. Written as DNA, the CDR3 is TGTGCCAGCAGTTTCTTATCGGGACAGGGCAATGAAAAACTGTTTTTT. It codes for CASSFLSGQGNEKLFF. Supplemented by reference TRBV27 and TRBJ1-4, the full variable domain reads EAQVTQNPRYLITVTGKKLTVTCSQNMNHEYMSWYRQDPGLGLRQIYYSMNVEVTDKGDVPEGYKVSRKEKRNFPLILESPSPNQTSLYFCASSFLSGQGNEKLFFGSGTQLSVL.